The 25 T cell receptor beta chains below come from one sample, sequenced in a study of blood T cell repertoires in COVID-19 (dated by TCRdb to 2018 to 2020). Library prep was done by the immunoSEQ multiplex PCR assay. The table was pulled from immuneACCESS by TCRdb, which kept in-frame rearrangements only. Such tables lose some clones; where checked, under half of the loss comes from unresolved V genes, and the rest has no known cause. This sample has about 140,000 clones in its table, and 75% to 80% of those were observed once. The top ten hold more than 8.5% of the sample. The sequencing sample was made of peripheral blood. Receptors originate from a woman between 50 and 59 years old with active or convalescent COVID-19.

As DNA, the CDR3 is TGCAGTGCTAGTTCTCTTTCCGGGACACTTCTTTCCGGGCAGTACTTC. Translating gives CSASSLSGTLLSGQYF. The V gene is TRBV20-1, the J gene TRBJ2-7, with a tentative D call TRBD1 (6 bases). V was pared by 3 bases and J by 9 bases, with 27 bases between. This CDR3 spans 16 amino acids. CDR1 is DFQATT and CDR2 is SNEGSKA in the germline V gene (reference sequence).

CDR3 amino acids: CAWEGTGPEKLFF. The CDR3 nucleotides are TGTGCCTGGGAGGGGACAGGGCCTGAAAAACTGTTTTTT. The V call is TRBV30, the J call TRBJ1-4; 9 nucleotides line up with TRBD1. The CDR3 extends over 13 amino acids. J gave up 7 bases and V 5 bases, and 5 bases lay outside the gene matches. Germline loops: CDR1 GTSNPN, CDR2 SVGIG (reference sequence). Full variable domain (outside the CDR3, taken from reference TRBV30 and TRBJ1-4): SQTIHQWPATLVQPVGSPLSLECTVEGTSNPNLYWYRQAAGRGLQLLFYSVGIGQISSEVPQNLSASRPQDRQFILSSKKLLLSDSGFYLCAWEGTGPEKLFFGSGTQLSVL.

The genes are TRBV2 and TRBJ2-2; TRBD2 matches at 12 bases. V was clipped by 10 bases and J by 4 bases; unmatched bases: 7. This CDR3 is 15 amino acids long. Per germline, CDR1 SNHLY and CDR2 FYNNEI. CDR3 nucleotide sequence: TGTGCCACCGGAGGACTAGCGGGGTCCACCGGGGAGCTGTTTTTT. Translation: CATGGLAGSTGELFF.

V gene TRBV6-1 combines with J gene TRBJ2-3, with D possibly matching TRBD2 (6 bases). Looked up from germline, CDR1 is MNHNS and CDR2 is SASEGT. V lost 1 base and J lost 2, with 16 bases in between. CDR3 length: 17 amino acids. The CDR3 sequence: CASSEGVGTGYTDTQYF. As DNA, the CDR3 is TGTGCCAGCAGTGAAGGGGTCGGGACTGGGTACACAGATACGCAGTATTTT.

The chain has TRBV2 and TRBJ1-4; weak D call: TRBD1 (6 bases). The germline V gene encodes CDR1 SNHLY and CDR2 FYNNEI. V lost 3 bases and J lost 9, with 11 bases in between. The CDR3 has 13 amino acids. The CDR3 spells CASSEDSVQKLFF. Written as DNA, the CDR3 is TGTGCCAGCAGTGAGGACAGCGTTCAAAAACTGTTTTTT.

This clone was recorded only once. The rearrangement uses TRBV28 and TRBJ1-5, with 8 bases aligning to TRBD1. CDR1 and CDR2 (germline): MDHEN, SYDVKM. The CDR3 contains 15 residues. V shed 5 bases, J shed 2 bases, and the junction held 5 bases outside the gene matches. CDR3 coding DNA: TGTGCCAGCAGTCGACCAGGGGGCGGCAATCAGCCCCAGCATTTT. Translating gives CASSRPGGGNQPQHF.

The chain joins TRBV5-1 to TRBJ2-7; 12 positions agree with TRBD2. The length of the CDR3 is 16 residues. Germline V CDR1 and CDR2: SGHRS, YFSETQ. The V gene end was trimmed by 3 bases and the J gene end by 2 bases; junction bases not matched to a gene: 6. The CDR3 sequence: CASSSRTSGATYEQYF. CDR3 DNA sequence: TGCGCCAGCAGCTCCCGGACTAGCGGGGCCACCTACGAGCAGTACTTC.

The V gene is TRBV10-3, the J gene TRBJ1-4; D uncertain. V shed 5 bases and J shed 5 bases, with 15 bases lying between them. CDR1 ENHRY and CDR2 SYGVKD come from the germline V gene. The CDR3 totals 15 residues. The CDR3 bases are TGTGCCATCAGTAAATCAGGCCCCCTCAATGAAAAACTGTTTTTT. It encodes CAISKSGPLNEKLFF.

The CDR3 protein is CASSLRHNLGDTQYF. CDR3 sequence (DNA): TGTGCCAGCAGCTTGAGACACAACCTTGGAGATACGCAGTATTTT. This sequence joins TRBV5-6 and TRBJ2-3; no definite D call. There are 15 residues in the CDR3. Deletions cut 1 base from V and 5 bases from J, with 14 bases between. From germline, CDR1 is SGHDT and CDR2 YYEEEE.

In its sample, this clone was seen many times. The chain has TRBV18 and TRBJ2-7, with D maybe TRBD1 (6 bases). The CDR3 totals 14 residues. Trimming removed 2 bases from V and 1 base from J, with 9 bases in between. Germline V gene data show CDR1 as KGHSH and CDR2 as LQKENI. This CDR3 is CASSPGGMSYEQYF. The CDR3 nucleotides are TGTGCCAGCTCACCAGGGGGCATGTCCTACGAGCAGTACTTC.

CDR3 sequence: CASGQSSYNSPLHF. As DNA, the CDR3 is TGTGCCAGTGGGCAGTCCTCCTATAATTCACCCCTCCACTTT. The V gene is TRBV19, the J gene TRBJ1-6; D call uncertain. Germline V gene sequence: CDR1 LNHDA, CDR2 SQIVND (reference sequence). The CDR3 is 14 residues long. V lost 8 bases and J lost 0, with 8 bases in between.

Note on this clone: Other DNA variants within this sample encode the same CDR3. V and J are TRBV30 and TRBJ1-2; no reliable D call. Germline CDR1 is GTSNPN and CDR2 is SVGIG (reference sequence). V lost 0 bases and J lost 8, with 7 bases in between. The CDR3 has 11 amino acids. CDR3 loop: CAWSVLEGYTF. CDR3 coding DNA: TGTGCCTGGAGTGTACTTGAGGGCTACACCTTC. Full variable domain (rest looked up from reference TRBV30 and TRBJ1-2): SQTIHQWPATLVQPVGSPLSLECTVEGTSNPNLYWYRQAAGRGLQLLFYSVGIGQISSEVPQNLSASRPQDRQFILSSKKLLLSDSGFYLCAWSVLEGYTFGSGTRLTVV.

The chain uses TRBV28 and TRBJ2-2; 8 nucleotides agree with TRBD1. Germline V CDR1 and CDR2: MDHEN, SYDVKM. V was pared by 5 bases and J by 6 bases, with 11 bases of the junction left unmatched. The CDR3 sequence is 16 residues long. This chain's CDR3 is CASSLAGQGTAGELFF. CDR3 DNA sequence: TGTGCCAGCAGTCTCGCCGGACAGGGAACCGCCGGGGAGCTGTTTTTT.

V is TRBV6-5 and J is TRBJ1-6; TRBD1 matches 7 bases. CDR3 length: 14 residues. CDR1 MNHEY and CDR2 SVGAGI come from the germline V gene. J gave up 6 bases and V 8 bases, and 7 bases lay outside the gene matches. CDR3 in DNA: TGTGCCAGCCTAGACCACAGGGGTAATTCACCCCTCCACTTT. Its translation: CASLDHRGNSPLHF.

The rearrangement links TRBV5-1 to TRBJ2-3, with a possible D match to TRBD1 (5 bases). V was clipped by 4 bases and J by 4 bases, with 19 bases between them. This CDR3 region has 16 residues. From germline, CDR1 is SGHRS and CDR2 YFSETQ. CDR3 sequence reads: CASSPGWGIGADTQYF. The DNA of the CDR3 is TGCGCCAGCAGCCCCGGGTGGGGCATCGGCGCAGATACGCAGTATTTT.

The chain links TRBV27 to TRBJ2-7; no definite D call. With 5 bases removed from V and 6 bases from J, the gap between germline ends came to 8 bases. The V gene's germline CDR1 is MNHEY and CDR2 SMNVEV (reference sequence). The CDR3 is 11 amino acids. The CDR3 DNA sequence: TGTGCCAGCAGTCCCCCTCCCGAGCAGTACTTC. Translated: CASSPPPEQYF.

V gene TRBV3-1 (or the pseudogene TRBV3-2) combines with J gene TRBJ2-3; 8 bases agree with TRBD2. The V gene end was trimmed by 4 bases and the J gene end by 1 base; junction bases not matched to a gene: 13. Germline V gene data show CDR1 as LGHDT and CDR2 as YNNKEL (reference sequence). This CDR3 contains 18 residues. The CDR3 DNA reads TGTGCCAGCAGCCGAGTAGCGGGAAGGGGGATTGGCACAGATACGCAGTATTTT. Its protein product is CASSRVAGRGIGTDTQYF.

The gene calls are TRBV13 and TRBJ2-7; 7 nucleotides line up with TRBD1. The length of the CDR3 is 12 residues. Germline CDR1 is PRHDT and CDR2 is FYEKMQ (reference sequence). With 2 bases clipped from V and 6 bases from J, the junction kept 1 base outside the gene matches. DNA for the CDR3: TGTGCCAGCAGCTTAACAGGGGCCGAGCAGTACTTC. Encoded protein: CASSLTGAEQYF.

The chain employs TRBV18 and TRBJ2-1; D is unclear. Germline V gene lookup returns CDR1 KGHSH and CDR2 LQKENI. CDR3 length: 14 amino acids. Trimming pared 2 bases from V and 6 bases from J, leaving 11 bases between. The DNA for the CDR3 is TGTGCCAGCTCACCAAGGATTAGCCCCAATGAGCAGTTCTTC. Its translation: CASSPRISPNEQFF.

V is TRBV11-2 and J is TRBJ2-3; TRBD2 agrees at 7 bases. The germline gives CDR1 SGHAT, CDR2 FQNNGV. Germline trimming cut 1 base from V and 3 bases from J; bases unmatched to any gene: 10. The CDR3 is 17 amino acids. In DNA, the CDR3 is TGTGCCAGCAGCTTAGGTTCGAGACTAGCAGTGACAGATACGCAGTATTTT. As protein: CASSLGSRLAVTDTQYF.

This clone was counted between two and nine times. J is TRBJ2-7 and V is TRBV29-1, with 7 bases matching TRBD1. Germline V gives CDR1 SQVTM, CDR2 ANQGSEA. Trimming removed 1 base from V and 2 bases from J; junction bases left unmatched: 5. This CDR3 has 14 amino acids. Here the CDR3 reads CSVEATGRTYEQYF. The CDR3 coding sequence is TGCAGCGTTGAAGCGACAGGGAGAACCTACGAGCAGTACTTC.

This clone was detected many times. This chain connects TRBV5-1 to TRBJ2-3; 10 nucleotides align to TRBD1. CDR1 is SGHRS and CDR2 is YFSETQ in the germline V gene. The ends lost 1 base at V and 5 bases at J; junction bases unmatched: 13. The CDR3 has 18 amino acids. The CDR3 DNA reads TGCGCCAGCAGCTTGTGGGGGGGCGACAGGGGGCGCGAAGATACGCAGTATTTT. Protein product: CASSLWGGDRGREDTQYF.

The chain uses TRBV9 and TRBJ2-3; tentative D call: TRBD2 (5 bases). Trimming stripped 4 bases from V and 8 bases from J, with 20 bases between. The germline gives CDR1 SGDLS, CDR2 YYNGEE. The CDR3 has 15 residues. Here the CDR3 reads CASSPNLLGEATQYF. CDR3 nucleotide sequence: TGTGCCAGCAGCCCAAACCTACTAGGTGAGGCTACGCAGTATTTT.

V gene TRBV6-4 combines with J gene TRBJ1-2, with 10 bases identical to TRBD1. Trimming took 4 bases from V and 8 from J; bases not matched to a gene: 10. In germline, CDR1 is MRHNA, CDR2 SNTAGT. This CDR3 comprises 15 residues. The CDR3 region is CASSASGTGVEGYTF. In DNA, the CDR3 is TGTGCCAGCAGTGCATCCGGGACAGGGGTTGAGGGCTACACCTTC.

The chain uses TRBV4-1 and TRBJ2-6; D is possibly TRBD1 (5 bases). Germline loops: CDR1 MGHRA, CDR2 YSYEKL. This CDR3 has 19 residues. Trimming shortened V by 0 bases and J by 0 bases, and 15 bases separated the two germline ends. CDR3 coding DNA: TGCGCCAGCAGCCAAGATCCGTGGGGCGGCTACTCTGGGGCCAACGTCCTGACTTTC. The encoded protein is CASSQDPWGGYSGANVLTF.